What follows are 2 T cell receptor beta chains derived from one specimen sequenced in a study of blood T cells in healthy people across ages. Using a J-beta primer mix together with a sample-barcoded 5' primer, a second PCR was run for about 6 to 11 cycles. TCRdb redid the calling of the 5' RACE reads with MiXCR, one entry per CDR3 protein. The profile covers hundreds of thousands of distinct CDR3 sequences, with under 30% appearing a single time and 15% to 20% taken by the ten largest. The sequenced material came from blood. All receptors derive from a woman of 80 years or more in good health.

This sequence joins TRBV12-3 or TRBV12-4 and TRBJ2-3; TRBD2 aligns across 8 bases. The CDR3 consists of 16 residues. The junction had 18 bases not matched to a gene; V was cut back by 3 bases and J by 13 bases. Here the CDR3 reads CASSFPSGGFADAEYF. The CDR3 DNA is TGTGCCAGCAGTTTCCCAAGCGGGGGTTTCGCAGATGCGGAGTATTTT.

This sequence joins TRBV6-1 and TRBJ1-5; a weak D match, TRBD1 (5 bases). V lost 9 bases and J 3 bases, leaving 12 bases between the germline ends. The germline V gene has CDR1 MNHNS and CDR2 SASEGT. CDR3 length: 13 residues. The CDR3 coding sequence is TGTGCCAGGGGTGGACAAATCAATCAGCCCCAGCATTTT. Translation: CARGGQINQPQHF.